A single TCR beta chain is shown here with its context. Its antigen is still unknown. With iRepertoire HTBI primers and Arm-PCR of CDR3 regions, TCR beta libraries were built. TCRdb re-derived calls from the multiplex PCR reads in MiXCR, one entry per CDR3 protein. This table has 520,000 or so distinct CDR3 sequences, about 12% appearing once. The sample belongs to a study of regulatory T cells in long-lasting Graves disease. Notes on the study in general: Newly diagnosed Graves' patients exceeded persistent ones in TCR diversity.

The V and J ends lost 0 bases and 6 bases respectively, with 8 bases between them. Germline V lookup: CDR1 MNHEY, CDR2 SMNVEV (reference sequence). The CDR3 runs 13 residues. The time point was: newly diagnosed GD, antithyroid drugs for less than 3 months. Scientists built the TCR library using RNA that was extracted from PBMCs. These data were also filed under a second study, of T cells in Graves' hyperthyroidism and ophthalmopathy. That report notes: Most expanded thyroid clonotypes above 0.001 recurred in blood.

The origin of this receptor is a woman in her twenties or thirties with Graves disease. Sequences were derived from peripheral blood mononuclear cells (PBMCs), sampled at new diagnosis, from a patient treated with antithyroid drugs. V usage is TRBV27 and J usage is TRBJ1-2; D is perhaps TRBD1 (5 bases). The CDR3 reads CASSLSGADGYTF. The CDR3, as DNA: TGTGCCAGCAGTTTATCAGGGGCTGATGGCTACACCTTC.